This TCR beta chain was retrieved from a study of regulatory T cells in long-lasting Graves disease. In the study overall: Graves' patients, newly diagnosed, had taken antithyroid drugs under 3 months. Study-level results: Persistent patients shared more public clonotypes (around 2,500) than newly diagnosed patients (under 1,000).

Regarding time point: newly diagnosed GD, antithyroid drugs for less than 3 months. PBMC RNA was the source of the TCR library. This clonotype was picked up many times. As yet, its antigen is unknown. The CDR3 runs 16 residues. V shed 2 bases and J shed 8 bases, with 21 bases lying between them. The germline V gene encodes CDR1 SGHAT and CDR2 FQNNGV. Arm-PCR of CDR3 regions with iRepertoire HTBI primers generated TCR beta libraries. TCRdb processed the multiplex PCR reads anew with MiXCR; each CDR3 protein has one entry. The data hold under 250,000 distinct CDR3 sequences, with roughly 20% observed a single time. This sample was shared with a second study, whose subject was T cells in Graves' hyperthyroidism and ophthalmopathy. Turning to that study: With the HTBI primer set, the TCR CDR3 went through a first round of RT-PCR. The authors' 13 V-J model separated ophthalmopathy from stable hyperthyroidism.

The material sequenced was peripheral blood mononuclear cells (PBMCs), taken at new diagnosis, from a patient treated with antithyroid drugs. The receptor was isolated from a young woman with Graves disease. V gene TRBV11-2 combines with J gene TRBJ1-2; D uncertain. This CDR3 is CASSLSEVWRGGGYTF. The CDR3 region has the DNA TGTGCCAGCAGCTTATCGGAGGTGTGGCGGGGAGGCGGCTACACCTTC.